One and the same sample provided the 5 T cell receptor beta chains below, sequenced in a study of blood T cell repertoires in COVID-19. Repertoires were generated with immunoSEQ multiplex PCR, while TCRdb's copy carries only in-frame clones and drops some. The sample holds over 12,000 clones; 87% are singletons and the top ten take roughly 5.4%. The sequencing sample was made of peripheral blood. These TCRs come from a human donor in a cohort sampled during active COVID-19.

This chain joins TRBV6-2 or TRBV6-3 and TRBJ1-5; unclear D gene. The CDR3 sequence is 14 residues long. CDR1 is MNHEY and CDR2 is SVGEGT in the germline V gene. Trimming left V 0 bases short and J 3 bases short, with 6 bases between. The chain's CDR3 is CASSYSQNNQPQHF. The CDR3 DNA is TGTGCCAGCAGTTACTCACAGAACAATCAGCCCCAGCATTTT.

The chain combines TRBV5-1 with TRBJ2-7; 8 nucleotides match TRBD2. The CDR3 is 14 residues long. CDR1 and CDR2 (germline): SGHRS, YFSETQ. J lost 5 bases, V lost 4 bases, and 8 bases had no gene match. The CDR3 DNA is TGCGCCAGCAGCACCCGGGGGGGGATTGACGAGCAGTACTTC. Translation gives CASSTRGGIDEQYF. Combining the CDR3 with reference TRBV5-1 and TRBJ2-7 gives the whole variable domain KAGVTQTPRYLIKTRGQQVTLSCSPISGHRSVSWYQQTPGQGLQFLFEYFSETQRNKGNFPGRFSGRQFSNSRSEMNVSTLELGDSALYLCASSTRGGIDEQYFGPGTRLTVT.

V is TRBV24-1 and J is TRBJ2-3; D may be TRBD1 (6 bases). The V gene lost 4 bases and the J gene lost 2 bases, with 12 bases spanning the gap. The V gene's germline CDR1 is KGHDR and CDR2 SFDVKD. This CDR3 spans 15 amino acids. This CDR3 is CATSESTGPTDTQYF. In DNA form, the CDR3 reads TGTGCCACCAGTGAGTCTACAGGGCCCACAGATACGCAGTATTTT.

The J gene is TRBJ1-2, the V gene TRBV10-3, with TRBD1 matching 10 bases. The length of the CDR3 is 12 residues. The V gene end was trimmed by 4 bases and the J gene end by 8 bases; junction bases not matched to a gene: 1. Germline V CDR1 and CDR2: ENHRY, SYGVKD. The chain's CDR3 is CAISGGQGGYTF. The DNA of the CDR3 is TGTGCCATCAGTGGGGGACAGGGGGGCTACACCTTC.

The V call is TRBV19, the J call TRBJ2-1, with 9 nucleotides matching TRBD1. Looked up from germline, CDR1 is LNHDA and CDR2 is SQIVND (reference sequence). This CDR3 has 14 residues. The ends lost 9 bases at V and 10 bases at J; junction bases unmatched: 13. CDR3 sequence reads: CASTRTGVDREQFF. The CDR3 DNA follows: TGTGCCAGCACCCGGACAGGGGTCGACCGGGAGCAGTTCTTC.